This T cell receptor beta chain derives from a study of CD8 T cells in ankylosing spondylitis. Findings and caveats of the study: Disease-linked clones were reportedly significantly enriched in matched ankylosing spondylitis synovial fluid. Seemingly distinctive of ankylosing spondylitis blood was a TCR beta motif formed by eight highly homologous variants.

This clonotype was counted a few times. Its target is unknown. TCRdb re-called the 5' RACE reads through MiXCR, storing one row per CDR3 protein. There are some 840,000 distinct CDR3 sequences in the sample; 12% occur only once, and 0.45% to 0.6% lies in the top ten. This receptor was obtained from a male donor with ankylosing spondylitis. Material: blood, either unsorted or a sorted T cell fraction (not recorded which).

In DNA form, the CDR3 reads TGTGCCAGCAGAGGGGGAGGGACTAGCGGTACCTACGAGCAGTACTTC. Residues: CASRGGGTSGTYEQYF. The chain employs TRBV28 and TRBJ2-7, with TRBD2 matching 11 bases. The CDR3 is 16 residues long. V gave up 6 bases and J gave up 2 bases; unmatched junction bases: 9. Germline V lookup: CDR1 MDHEN, CDR2 SYDVKM.